Listed below are T cell receptor beta chains from one sample, sequenced in a study of T-cell reconstitution after alpha-beta-depleted transplantation in children. TCRdb fed the PCR reads into MiXCR, producing one record per CDR3 protein. The sample carries hundreds of thousands of distinct CDR3 sequences, around 16% recorded once. The input for sequencing was PBMCs from the stem cell graft donor, taken from the stem cell graft. Every receptor here comes from a human donor who donated a stem cell graft to a child with acute myeloid leukemia. The CDR3 runs from the conserved cysteine through the conserved F or W. A D gene is named only where the DNA matches it firmly. Clone size is given for some rows only: seen once, a few or many times, or a class if the clone is expanded.

v_gene	abundance	d_gene	j_gene	CDR3aa	CDR3nt
TRBV6-2/TRBV6-3	once	TRBD1	TRBJ1-2	CASSQTTGIYGYTF	TGTGCCAGCAGTCAAACGACAGGGATCTATGGCTACACCTTC
TRBV7-9	once	.	TRBJ1-4	CASSLELQRSSEKLFF	TGTGCCAGCAGCTTAGAATTGCAGAGATCTTCTGAAAAACTGTTTTTT
TRBV30	.	TRBD1	TRBJ2-1	CAWSVMGTGSNEQFF	TGTGCCTGGAGTGTGATGGGGACAGGGTCCAATGAGCAGTTCTTC
TRBV30	.	TRBD1	TRBJ2-1	CALCPTGGEAAYNEQFF	TGTGCTCTTTGCCCGACAGGGGGCGAGGCGGCCTACAATGAGCAGTTCTTC
TRBV11-1	.	TRBD2	TRBJ2-1	CASSRTSGGADEQFF	TGTGCCAGCAGCCGGACTAGCGGGGGGGCCGATGAGCAGTTCTTC
TRBV6-5	few	.	TRBJ2-1	CASSYSDGGSYNEQFF	TGTGCCAGCAGTTACTCCGACGGGGGCTCCTACAATGAGCAGTTCTTC
TRBV20-1	few	TRBD2	TRBJ2-2	CSARGGAGVTGELFF	TGCAGTGCTAGAGGAGGAGCGGGGGTCACCGGGGAGCTGTTTTTT
TRBV20-1	many	TRBD1	TRBJ2-4	CSARPGQGIGIQYF	TGCAGTGCTAGACCGGGACAGGGGATAGGCATTCAGTACTTC
TRBV7-9	many	TRBD2	TRBJ2-1	CASSLPASGPSYNEQFF	TGTGCCAGCAGCTTACCCGCTAGCGGGCCCTCCTACAATGAGCAGTTCTTC
TRBV12-3/TRBV12-4	.	.	TRBJ1-2	CASSFGGENGYTF	TGTGCCAGCAGTTTCGGAGGGGAGAATGGCTACACCTTC
TRBV27	.	.	TRBJ2-2	CASSSDTPNTGELFF	TGTGCCAGCAGTTCGGACACGCCGAACACCGGGGAGCTGTTTTTT
TRBV10-3	many	TRBD2	TRBJ2-3	CAIRDLAGGSADTQYF	TGTGCCATCAGGGACCTAGCGGGGGGTTCCGCAGATACGCAGTATTTT
TRBV20-1	many	.	TRBJ2-7	CSARDGKGSAYEQYF	TGCAGTGCTAGAGACGGTAAGGGCAGTGCCTACGAGCAGTACTTC
TRBV20-1	few	.	TRBJ1-6	CSAREDLSSYNSPLHF	TGCAGTGCCCGCGAGGACCTGAGCTCCTATAATTCACCCCTCCACTTT
TRBV21-1	few	.	TRBJ2-6	CASLRQGAPGANVLTF	TGTGCCAGCCTGCGGCAGGGGGCGCCTGGGGCCAACGTCCTGACTTTC
TRBV7-9	once	.	TRBJ1-3	CASSTGQNTIYF	TGTGCCAGCAGCACCGGACAAAACACCATATATTTT
TRBV7-2	.	TRBD1	TRBJ1-2	CASSLTWTGIYGYTF	TGTGCCAGCAGCCTCACCTGGACAGGCATCTATGGCTACACCTTC
TRBV29-1	many	.	TRBJ1-4	CSVEDPRGGEKLFF	TGCAGCGTTGAAGATCCCAGGGGTGGTGAAAAACTGTTTTTT
TRBV20-1	.	.	TRBJ2-7	CSGGGVNSYEQYF	TGCAGTGGCGGCGGGGTTAACTCCTACGAGCAGTACTTC
TRBV5-1	.	TRBD1	TRBJ1-1	CASSSSQGATEAFF	TGCGCCAGCAGCAGCTCCCAGGGGGCCACTGAAGCTTTCTTT
TRBV7-2	few	TRBD1	TRBJ1-6	CASSLSLQGAGSPLHF	TGTGCCAGCAGCCTGAGCCTACAGGGGGCAGGTTCACCCCTCCACTTT